This T cell receptor (beta chain) was captured by sequencing in a study of neurological immune-mediated disorders. With 10-nucleotide random UMIs included, cDNA was synthesized by 5'RACE. TCRdb processed the 5' RACE reads anew with MiXCR; each CDR3 protein has one entry. Of around 64,000 distinct CDR3 sequences listed, about 13% are singletons. The CDR3 is made up of 12 amino acids. The ends were cut back, 1 base at V and 6 bases at J, with 5 bases in the middle. CDR1 is MNHEY, CDR2 SVGAGI, per germline. For this clonotype: Its antigen is still unknown. Since a much larger clone is just one base distant, this may be a read error.

The study, taken as a whole, reports: Private repertoires in all groups were suggested, as expanded clones shared no CDR3 amino acid sequences across subjects. While HTLV-1-associated myelopathy showed the greatest TCR clonal expansion, multiple sclerosis showed the least, falling below healthy controls.

V and J are TRBV6-5 and TRBJ2-3; D is undetermined. The TCR comes from a woman aged 60 to 75 with HTLV-1-associated myelopathy (HAM/TSP). The sequencing input was PBMCs. The DNA for the CDR3 is TGTGCCAGCAGTTACTGGCCTGATACGCAGTATTTT. Its protein product is CASSYWPDTQYF.